These 30 T cell receptor beta chains share one sample of origin, sequenced in a study of shared clonotypes between healthy human individuals. TCRdb's table, derived via immunoSEQ multiplex PCR, lists solely in-frame clones and lacks some. Counted here are nearly 1 million clones, approximately 80% occurring once; the ten biggest clones make up about 1.5%. Source material: memory CD4+ T cells sorted from blood. Subset reported: CD45RA-negative fraction. The receptors here all came from a man aged 18 to 30 in good health.

The CDR3 nucleotides are TGCAGCGCCTGGACAGTAACTAACTATGGCTACACCTTC. Translated, it gives CSAWTVTNYGYTF. V is TRBV29-1 and J is TRBJ1-2; a possible D gene is TRBD1 (6 bases). Germline CDR1 and CDR2: SQVTM and ANQGSEA. The CDR3 covers 13 residues. V dropped 7 bases and J dropped 0 bases, with 12 bases sitting between them.

This clone was seen only a few times. This chain connects TRBV4-2 to TRBJ2-5; D assignment may be TRBD1 or TRBD2 (6 bases each). Germline loops: CDR1 LGHNA, CDR2 YNFKEQ. V lost 0 bases and J 9 bases, leaving 20 bases between the germline ends. The CDR3 has 16 amino acids. CDR3 coding DNA: TGTGCCAGCAGCCAAGACCCCATGGGCCCAGGGGAGGCCCAGTACTTC. The encoded protein is CASSQDPMGPGEAQYF.

The rearrangement links TRBV5-1 to TRBJ1-4; D gene unclear. The CDR3 is 16 residues long. The V gene lost 5 bases and the J gene lost 0 bases, with 14 bases spanning the gap. Germline assignment: CDR1 SGHRS and CDR2 YFSETQ. The CDR3 coding sequence is TGCGCCAGCAGATCCCTGAGCAGATCAACTAATGAAAAACTGTTTTTT. Residues: CASRSLSRSTNEKLFF.

The chain is built from TRBV10-1 and TRBJ2-7, with D possibly TRBD2 on 5 matching bases. Germline CDR1 WNHNN, CDR2 SYGVQD (reference sequence). CDR3 size: 14 residues. V was pared by 0 bases and J by 2 bases, with 8 bases between. CDR3 protein: CASSESTRAYEQYF. CDR3 coding DNA: TGCGCCAGCAGTGAGTCTACGCGGGCCTACGAGCAGTACTTC.

The chain recombines TRBV30 with TRBJ2-5; possible D gene TRBD1, 6 bases. This CDR3 spans 13 amino acids. Between the trimmed V and J ends, which lost 4 bases and 5 bases, there was a span of 14 bases. Germline CDR1 is GTSNPN and CDR2 is SVGIG (reference sequence). CDR3: CAWIGQPGETQYF. The CDR3 nucleotides are TGTGCCTGGATTGGACAGCCAGGGGAGACCCAGTACTTC.

The CDR3 sequence is CASSLGAGRVGDGYTF. The DNA for the CDR3 is TGTGCCAGCAGCTTGGGAGCCGGCAGGGTTGGCGATGGCTACACCTTC. The chain joins TRBV5-4 to TRBJ1-2, with D possibly TRBD1 on 5 matching bases. CDR1 SGHNT and CDR2 YYREEE come from the germline V gene (reference sequence). The CDR3 is 16 residues long. V lost 0 bases and J lost 6, with 18 bases in between.

The chain combines TRBV7-2 with TRBJ2-2, with 10 bases matching TRBD2. CDR3 length: 17 residues. Per the germline V gene, CDR1 is SGHTA and CDR2 is FQGNSA. V lost 1 base, J lost 4 bases, and 6 bases stayed unmatched. The DNA for the CDR3 is TGTGCCAGCAGCTTAGGGTCGGGACTAGCGACCACCGGGGAGCTGTTTTTT. Its protein is CASSLGSGLATTGELFF.

This clone was recorded a few times. The chain recombines TRBV10-3 with TRBJ1-1, with TRBD1 as a possible D gene (6 bases). The CDR3 has 14 residues. Per germline, CDR1 ENHRY and CDR2 SYGVKD. Trimming pared 11 bases from V and 1 base from J, leaving 17 bases between. The CDR3 loop is CASQGQGSNTEAFF. CDR3 DNA sequence: TGTGCCTCCCAGGGGCAGGGATCGAACACTGAAGCTTTCTTT.

The V and J genes are TRBV5-4 and TRBJ2-1; 12 nucleotides agree with TRBD2. From germline, CDR1 is SGHNT and CDR2 YYREEE (reference sequence). The ends lost 5 bases at V and 9 bases at J; junction bases unmatched: 6. This CDR3 region has 14 residues. The CDR3 DNA reads TGTGCCAGCAGTCCTAGCGGGGGGGCGTTTGAGCAGTTCTTC. Its translation: CASSPSGGAFEQFF.

The CDR3 DNA sequence: TGTGCCAGCAGTGCCCAGCGGACAGGGGGGAATGAGCAGTTCTTC. The encoded protein is CASSAQRTGGNEQFF. The rearrangement joins TRBV6-1 to TRBJ2-1, with TRBD1 matching 10 bases. V was pared by 4 bases and J by 7 bases, with 7 bases of the junction left unmatched. Germline V gene sequence: CDR1 MNHNS, CDR2 SASEGT. There are 15 residues in the CDR3.

This rearrangement joins TRBV25-1 to TRBJ2-2; D unresolved. The V gene's germline CDR1 is MGHDK and CDR2 SYGVNS. V dropped 0 bases and J dropped 1 base, with 9 bases sitting between them. The CDR3 covers 16 residues. CDR3 amino acids: CASSEYGSLNTGELFF. The CDR3 DNA reads as TGTGCCAGCAGTGAATATGGTAGCTTGAACACCGGGGAGCTGTTTTTT.

The CDR3 coding sequence is TGTGCCAGTAGAGGGCTGCGGGGGCGTTCGAACACCGGGGAGCTGTTTTTT. Protein sequence: CASRGLRGRSNTGELFF. The rearrangement uses TRBV19 and TRBJ2-2; D possibly corresponds to TRBD2 (7 bases). CDR3 length equals 17 residues. Germline CDR1 and CDR2: LNHDA and SQIVND (reference sequence). V was pared by 6 bases and J by 0 bases, with 17 bases between.

As to this clone: Other DNA variants within this sample encode the same CDR3. This chain joins TRBV14 and TRBJ1-2; possible D gene TRBD1, 5 bases. The CDR3 loop spans 12 amino acids. CDR1 and CDR2 (germline): SGHDN, FVKESK. The V and J ends lost 1 base and 8 bases respectively, with 8 bases between them. CDR3 DNA sequence: TGTGCCAGCAGCCAAGCAGGGTACGGCTACACCTTC. Residues: CASSQAGYGYTF.

The V gene is TRBV28, the J gene TRBJ1-2; no clear D. The CDR3 spans 15 residues. V was pared by 8 bases and J by 8 bases, with 24 bases between. The V gene's germline CDR1 is MDHEN and CDR2 SYDVKM. The CDR3 DNA sequence: TGTGCCAGCGATCGAACGACGGACGATTTAGGGGGCTACACCTTC. It translates to CASDRTTDDLGGYTF.

V is TRBV5-4 and J is TRBJ2-7, with D maybe TRBD1 (6 bases). The V and J ends lost 1 base and 3 bases respectively, with 14 bases between them. The CDR3 has 15 amino acids. The V gene's germline CDR1 is SGHNT and CDR2 YYREEE (reference sequence). The CDR3 DNA reads TGTGCCAGCAGCTTGAGGTCGGCCAGGGGCTACGAGCAGTACTTC. As protein: CASSLRSARGYEQYF.

This chain joins TRBV5-4 and TRBJ1-2; D is ambiguous. Trimming removed 3 bases from V and 4 bases from J, with 10 bases in between. Germline CDR1 reads SGHNT; CDR2 reads YYREEE (reference sequence). The CDR3 consists of 13 residues. In DNA, the CDR3 is TGTGCCAGCAGCTCGGCAGCAAGCTATGGCTACACCTTC. As protein: CASSSAASYGYTF.

This clone was recorded only once. CDR3 sequence (DNA): TGTGCCATCAGTGAGTCGTCAACATTCGAGACCCAGTACTTC. Its translation: CAISESSTFETQYF. This chain connects TRBV10-3 to TRBJ2-5; D remains ambiguous. The CDR3 totals 14 residues. Germline V gene data show CDR1 as ENHRY and CDR2 as SYGVKD. V lost 0 bases to trimming and J lost 5 bases, with 10 bases between them.

This chain connects TRBV7-2 to TRBJ1-3; maybe TRBD1 (6 bases). The CDR3 is 15 residues long. V shed 4 bases and J shed 1 base, with 11 bases lying between them. Per germline, CDR1 SGHTA and CDR2 FQGNSA. The CDR3 here is CASSSLGTSGNTIYF. CDR3 coding DNA: TGTGCCAGCAGCTCTTTAGGGACATCTGGAAACACCATATATTTT.

The genes are TRBV7-9 and TRBJ1-5; a weak D match, TRBD1 (6 bases). The V end lost 5 bases, the J end lost 4 bases, and 12 bases lay between the germline ends. CDR1 is SEHNR and CDR2 is FQNEAQ in the germline V gene (reference sequence). This CDR3 is built from 14 residues. CDR3 amino acids: CASSPDSVNQPQHF. CDR3 nucleotides: TGTGCCAGCAGCCCGGACAGTGTTAATCAGCCCCAGCATTTT. Combining the CDR3 with reference TRBV7-9 and TRBJ1-5 gives the whole variable domain DTGVSQNPRHKITKRGQNVTFRCDPISEHNRLYWYRQTLGQGPEFLTYFQNEAQLEKSRLLSDRFSAERPKGSFSTLEIQRTEQGDSAMYLCASSPDSVNQPQHFGDGTRLSIL.

The chain couples TRBV6-6 to TRBJ2-1, with TRBD2 matching over 7 bases. J gave up 7 bases and V 5 bases, and 11 bases lay outside the gene matches. This CDR3 has 15 amino acids. Germline V CDR1 and CDR2: MNHNY, SVGAGI (reference sequence). The CDR3 is CASSDIAGRENEQFF. For the CDR3, the DNA is TGTGCCAGCAGTGATATAGCGGGCCGGGAAAATGAGCAGTTCTTC.

This chain links TRBV6-1 with TRBJ2-7; 7 positions agree with TRBD1. The CDR3 consists of 12 residues. Germline-derived CDR1 and CDR2 are MNHNS and SASEGT. V lost 10 bases and J lost 4; bases outside the gene matches: 7. The CDR3 DNA reads TGTGCCACCAAGGACAGGAGGTACGAGCAGTACTTC. This sequence encodes CATKDRRYEQYF.

The chain links TRBV10-2 to TRBJ2-2; TRBD2 aligns across 13 bases. CDR1 is WSHSY, CDR2 SAAADI, per germline. This CDR3 spans 16 amino acids. With 4 bases clipped from V and 5 bases from J, the junction kept 4 bases outside the gene matches. The CDR3 DNA sequence: TGCGCCAGCAGTGGTTGGACTAGCGGGGGTACCGGGGAGCTGTTTTTT. This codes for CASSGWTSGGTGELFF.

The chain combines TRBV5-1 with TRBJ2-1; 10 nucleotides match TRBD2. The germline CDR1 and CDR2 sequences are SGHRS and YFSETQ. CDR3 size: 16 residues. Trimming took 1 base from V and 1 from J; bases not matched to a gene: 2. The CDR3 nucleotides read TGCGCCAGCAGCTTGACTAGCGGGGTTTCCTACAATGAGCAGTTCTTC. It encodes CASSLTSGVSYNEQFF.

The chain couples TRBV6-1 to TRBJ2-5; 8 bases line up with TRBD2. The CDR3 is 14 residues long. The ends lost 7 bases at V and 1 base at J; junction bases unmatched: 5. Germline loops: CDR1 MNHNS, CDR2 SASEGT. CDR3 DNA: TGTGCCAGCACGGGGGGGGTCCTCCAAGAGACCCAGTACTTC. Its protein is CASTGGVLQETQYF.

This clone was recorded once. V is TRBV5-1 and J is TRBJ2-5, with 11 bases that match TRBD2. The CDR3 is 15 residues long. Germline V gene sequence: CDR1 SGHRS, CDR2 YFSETQ. Trimming cost V 4 bases and J 2 bases; bases outside gene matches: 4. The CDR3: CASSLTSGMQETQYF. The CDR3 DNA is TGCGCCAGCAGCCTGACTAGCGGGATGCAAGAGACCCAGTACTTC.

The chain joins TRBV6-1 to TRBJ1-2; a weak D match, TRBD1 (6 bases). Trimming removed 8 bases at V and 5 bases at J, with 9 bases between. CDR1 is MNHNS and CDR2 is SASEGT in the germline V gene. This CDR3 has 11 residues. The CDR3 is CASQGRYGYTF. The CDR3 DNA is TGTGCCAGCCAGGGGCGTTATGGCTACACCTTC.

This chain joins TRBV30 and TRBJ2-5; 8 nucleotides match TRBD1. J gave up 13 bases and V 0 bases, and 19 bases lay outside the gene matches. This CDR3 comprises 16 residues. Germline CDR1 GTSNPN, CDR2 SVGIG (reference sequence). This CDR3 is CAWSVLPGGPAVFPYF. The CDR3 nucleotides read TGTGCCTGGAGTGTACTTCCAGGGGGCCCCGCCGTTTTTCCGTACTTC.

The chain couples TRBV5-1 to TRBJ2-4; TRBD2 aligns across 8 bases. The CDR3 length is 12 residues. V was pared by 3 bases and J by 15 bases, with 8 bases of the junction left unmatched. The germline V gene encodes CDR1 SGHRS and CDR2 YFSETQ. The CDR3 region is CASSSPGLGLYF. CDR3 DNA sequence: TGCGCCAGCAGCTCACCGGGACTAGGGCTGTACTTC.

J is TRBJ2-5 and V is TRBV5-4, with D possibly being TRBD1 or TRBD2 (6 bases each). The CDR3 sequence is 15 residues long. Germline V gene data show CDR1 as SGHNT and CDR2 as YYREEE (reference sequence). V lost 1 base, J lost 1 base, and 11 bases lay in between. This CDR3 is CASSLSGGPQETQYF. CDR3 coding DNA: TGTGCCAGCAGCTTGTCCGGGGGCCCCCAAGAGACCCAGTACTTC. The complete variable domain, with remaining parts taken from reference TRBV5-4 and TRBJ2-5, reads ETGVTQSPTHLIKTRGQQVTLRCSSQSGHNTVSWYQQALGQGPQFIFQYYREEENGRGNFPPRFSGLQFPNYSSELNVNALELDDSALYLCASSLSGGPQETQYFGPGTRLLVL.

The rearrangement links TRBV29-1 to TRBJ2-1, with D uncertain. Per the germline V gene, CDR1 is SQVTM and CDR2 is ANQGSEA. The germline V and J ends were trimmed by 3 bases and 2 bases, with 2 bases remaining between them. The CDR3 has 11 residues. This chain's CDR3 is CSVDPYNEQFF. In DNA, the CDR3 is TGCAGCGTTGATCCCTACAATGAGCAGTTCTTC.